This T cell receptor beta chain appears in the sequencing data of a study of response to subunit inactivated influenza vaccine. This clonotype was detected a few times. TCRdb reprocessed the RT-PCR reads with MiXCR, giving one entry per CDR3 protein. The sample has 550,000 to 800,000 distinct CDR3 sequences; about 15% are singletons. With 5 bases removed from V and 2 bases from J, the gap between germline ends came to 12 bases. The germline CDR1 and CDR2 sequences are ENHRY and SYGVKD. The CDR3 runs to 15 residues. This specimen was PBMCs from blood, taken 11 to 12 days after vaccination. The rearrangement uses TRBV10-3 and TRBJ1-4; a weak D match, TRBD1 (6 bases). The TCR sequence derives from a man aged 50 or older who received an inactivated influenza vaccine. The CDR3 loop is CAISQGFGTNEKLFF. The CDR3 DNA is TGTGCCATCAGTCAGGGGTTTGGGACTAATGAAAAACTGTTTTTT.